This TCR beta chain was obtained from a study of cytomegalovirus exposure and HLA in healthy donors. The CDR3 is 11 residues long. Trimming removed 6 bases from V and 3 bases from J, with 8 bases in between. Looked up from germline, CDR1 is DFQATT and CDR2 is SNEGSKA (reference sequence). PCR employed 60 Vbeta and 13 Jbeta primers. The repertoire was sequenced with immunoSEQ multiplex PCR; TCRdb's copy has only in-frame clones and lacks some. The sample includes roughly 150,000 clones, approximately 9% of them seen just once. This clone has more than one count but fewer than ten. The TCR originated in a male donor in good health and CMV-seronegative. The chain joins TRBV20-1 to TRBJ2-5; the D gene is possibly TRBD1 (6 bases). The sample taken for sequencing was PBMCs. CDR3 DNA: TGCAGTGCACACAGGGAAGAGACCCAGTACTTC. It specifies CSAHREETQYF.